One T cell receptor (beta chain) is described in this entry. The antigen this receptor binds is unknown. No per-base quality is available; no much larger clone lies one base away. In total, roughly 670 healthy bone marrow donors made up the cohort. Cohort members were all nominally healthy when sampled, although unrecorded immune exposures were likely present. The donor tested CMV seropositive and was one of the 289 seropositive cohort members. Each donor provided a peripheral blood sample, and peripheral blood mononuclear cells were used for TCR beta sequencing. Genomic DNA was extracted from the blood cell samples with the Qiagen DNeasy Blood Extraction Kit. The sample is drawn from a study of cytomegalovirus exposure and HLA in healthy donors (dated by TCRdb to between 2016 and 2019). Notes on the research overall: In an earlier analysis of 587 of the donors, 276 Gb of sequence data and 100 million or so unique TCR beta sequences from some 170 million T cells were reported. About 310 gigabases of sequencing data and approximately 85 million unique TCR sequences were included in an early release covering under 650 HLA-typed donors. Of the roughly 420 genotyped donors, 70% to 90% were placed in the genetic ancestry cluster associated with self-reported Caucasian donors. The study aimed to test whether signatures of past pathogen exposure could be identified by cataloging public T cell receptors. Using immunosequencing, the study profiled T cell repertoires from fewer than 850 subjects and related those repertoires to cytomegalovirus serostatus. Besides the first cohort of 500 to 700 subjects, a separate validation cohort made up of 120 or so different subjects was used. The study combined high-throughput TCR immunosequencing, statistical association of individual TCRs with disease status, and machine learning to predict cytomegalovirus infection status. To study patterns of TCR occurrence, a later analysis re-analyzed previously published TCR beta repertoires from 700 or so donors and added high-resolution HLA genotyping. In the later analysis, no new phenotypic data were used to find candidate immune exposures; instead, reliance was placed on TCR beta sequences and their occurrence across donors. An earlier analysis of 587 of the donors used high-throughput TCR beta sequencing to judge whether each TCR beta V gene segment behaved as functional or pseudogenic. Alongside the repertoire data, information on donor age, sex, ethnicity and CMV serostatus was compiled. Genome-wide SNP genotypes for about three fifths of the roughly 670 donors were used in a later genetic analysis, which treated that subset as a discovery cohort. Every discovery cohort repertoire had been produced on one sequencing platform. Both class I and class II loci were covered by HLA typing, at four-digit resolution. The number of donors typed differed by locus, with about 629-630 for A, B, C, DRB1 and DQB1, 522 for DQA1, approximately 570 for DPA1, and around 450 for DPB1. About five DR-DQ haplotypes were treated as single units for association and clustering because of strong linkage in the cohort. On average, roughly 200,000 unique TCR beta nucleotide sequences were sequenced per donor among fewer than 500 genotyped donors of the cohort, with 15% to 20% of those sequences being non-productive. The paper as a whole reports these results and caveats: A further reported finding was that TCR beta sequences accurately predicted the HLA-A and HLA-B alleles for most subjects in the first cohort. Correlated functional status among segregating V segments might be attributable to linkage disequilibrium, but an unknown experimental factor could not be ruled out. In the study, 150 to 200 TCR beta chains were listed as associated with cytomegalovirus. When HLA alleles, especially DR and DQ, strongly co-occurred, attributing TCR associations to individual alleles was difficult. Three of the identified cytomegalovirus-associated TCR beta chains were confirmed in vitro to be specific for cytomegalovirus antigens. Immune exposure information for the cohort was limited to CMV serostatus. Compared with the roughly 600-donor mean, donors in an Asian-associated ancestry cluster had fewer N-insertions in productive TCRs, according to a later genetic analysis. At a false discovery rate of 0.05, a later analysis linked under 20,000 TCR beta sequences to specific HLA alleles. Because HLA typing was unavailable for some donors at each locus, only the typed subset was used in association tests. In a later analysis, the rate of TCR association differed among HLA loci, with DRB1 alleles having the most associated TCRs and HLA-C alleles having the fewest. A cluster of highly shared sequence variants was judged likely to be a technical artifact of the sequencing pipeline. Most CMV-associated TCR beta chains appeared to be HLA-restricted in a later analysis, and the HLA associations seemed to be driven largely by CMV exposure. In a later analysis, HLA-associated TCR beta chains were found to be more clonally expanded and to have lower generation probabilities than equally common non-associated chains. While some public TCRs were present in many individuals, most TCR sequences turned up only very rarely across donors. A later analysis reported that several top co-occurrence clusters appeared linked to parvovirus B19, influenza, CMV and Epstein-Barr virus. The cohort was sequenced for TCR beta chains only, and without alpha or paired-chain data the features that could be detected were limited. Cytomegalovirus status was reported to be diagnosed by the classifier with high specificity and sensitivity in both the original and validation cohorts. The authors suggested that the approach could potentially be extended to other disease states and immunological phenotypes. Some IMGT-functional V segments, including TRBV6-2 and TRBV6-3, could not be told apart with the 87-base-pair reads, so those segments were excluded. In a later genetic analysis, a missense DCLRE1C variant was associated with V-gene and J-gene trimming of TCR beta chains, and the association was replicated in an independent cohort. Sequencing depth was assumed to be roughly uniform across donors in the presence/absence analyses, though that assumption may not hold. In an earlier analysis of a few hundred of the donors, most TCR beta V segments were observed in productive rearrangements about 90% or about 30% of the time, broadly matching IMGT annotations. Some 15 rarely observed V segments, including chromosome 9 orphons, were excluded from the earlier analysis of just under 600 of the donors because counts were too low.

Library preparation employed the immunoSEQ multiplex PCR assay. A mixture of 60 forward primers for TCR Vbeta segments and 13 reverse primers for TCR Jbeta segments was used in the multiplex PCR. The CDR3 region of rearranged TCR beta genes was amplified from genomic DNA with a multiplex PCR assay. Amplified TCR beta libraries were sequenced as 87-base-pair reads on the Illumina HiSeq System. On the authors' methods: In a later analysis, tens of millions of unique TCR beta chains were counted across the roughly 670 repertoires, and around 11 million of these chains were shared by at least two donors. Raw reads were error-corrected and collapsed into unique sequences with a nearest-neighbor algorithm that merged closely related sequences to remove PCR and sequencing errors. CDR3 sequences were aligned to IMGT reference sequences to assign V, D and J gene segments. For a sequence to be retained, at least a six-nucleotide match to both a V gene segment and a J gene segment was required. Rearrangements were called productive when the CDR3 lacked stop codons and stayed in frame with V and J; all others were non-productive. Following IMGT convention, CDR3 was defined as the stretch from the second conserved V-encoded cysteine to the conserved J-encoded phenylalanine. The earlier analysis of about 610 of the donors excluded any sequence lacking an unambiguous match to a single V gene segment. An earlier analysis of a few hundred of the donors classified V segments as functional when productive rearrangements were above 56.7% and as segregating when the standard deviation between donors was above 5%. A statistical classification framework was built to diagnose cytomegalovirus status from the catalog of TCR beta chain sequences. In a later analysis, TCR nucleotide sequences were compared against IMGT/GENE-DB human TR gene sequences so that V and J genes could be assigned. The TCRdist pipeline was used in a later analysis to assign CDR3 sequences and most-parsimonious VDJ recombination scenarios. In a later analysis, each TCR beta chain was defined by its CDR3 amino acid sequence together with its V-gene family, and reads lacking a unique V-gene family were excluded. A later analysis removed 550 to 650 highly shared, low-generation-probability nucleotide sequences to deal with suspected cross-contamination and a sequencing artifact. In a later analysis, a clonal expansion index for each public chain was calculated from normalized within-repertoire ranks of inferred template counts. Generation probabilities in a later analysis came from a VDJ recombination model fitted to out-of-frame rearrangements, and those results were checked against IGoR. Hypergeometric tests were used in a later analysis to score TCR-TCR, TCR-HLA and TCR-CMV co-occurrence, with a repertoire-size bias correction applied to the TCR pairs. To estimate false discovery rates, a later analysis permuted the HLA or CMV assignments 20 times. A later analysis grouped co-occurring TCRs with DBSCAN, adding TCRdist sequence similarity when clustering within HLA-allele-positive subsets. Co-occurrence clustering excluded repertoires with fewer than 30,000 or more than 120,000 public chains, plus five with anomalous nucleotide sharing. Imported from immuneACCESS, the table was reduced by TCRdb to in-frame sequences with V and J called. These copies leave out some clones; in studies compared against another copy, an unresolved V gene accounts for under half, and the cause of the remainder is not known. V, J and clone size were drawn from that table, and D and trimming were deduced from the DNA. The table for this sample lists more than 90,000 clones; 81% of them were counted only once. The top ten clonotypes cover around 4.2% of the sample.

The CDR3 goes from the cysteine to the phenylalanine over 17 residues. The entry retains the CDR3 DNA only, 51 bases that are in frame from base 1. CDR1 and CDR2 (MGHRA, YSYEKL) derive from the germline V gene. The V end gives up 0 bases and the J end 6 bases, leaving 13 bases in the junction not matched to a gene. The sequenced sample was PBMCs. This chain is built from TRBV4-1 and TRBJ1-2; TRBD1 aligns with 7 central bases. The source is a woman between 70 and 85 years old in good health and CMV-seropositive. In nucleotide form, the sequence is TGCGCCAGCAGCCAAGAAAGGGGACAGCTTCCCCGAGATGGCTACACCTTC. This codes for CASSQERGQLPRDGYTF.